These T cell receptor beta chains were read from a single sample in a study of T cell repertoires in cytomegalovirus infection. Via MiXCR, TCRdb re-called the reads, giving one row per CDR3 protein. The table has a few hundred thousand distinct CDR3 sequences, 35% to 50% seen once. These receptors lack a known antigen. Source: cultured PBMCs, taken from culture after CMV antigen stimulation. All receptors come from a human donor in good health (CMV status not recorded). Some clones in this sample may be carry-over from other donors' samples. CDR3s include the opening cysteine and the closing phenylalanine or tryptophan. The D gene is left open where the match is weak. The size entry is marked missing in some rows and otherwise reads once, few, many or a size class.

CASSFPRPPYNEQFF TGTGCCAGCAGTTTCCCCAGGCCCCCCTACAATGAGCAGTTCTTC TRBJ2-1 - TRBV28 few
CASKPFLSNQPQHF TGTGCCAGTAAACCCTTTTTGAGCAATCAGCCCCAGCATTTT TRBJ1-5 - TRBV19 -
CASSILAGVIADTQYF TGTGCCAGCAGCATACTAGCGGGAGTCATTGCAGATACGCAGTATTTT TRBJ2-3 TRBD2 TRBV7-2 few
CASSPAGAETQYF TGTGCCAGTAGCCCGGCAGGCGCGGAGACCCAGTACTTC TRBJ2-5 - TRBV19 -
CASSPAGGSRSGNTIYF TGTGCCAGCTCACCAGCTGGGGGTAGTCGATCTGGAAACACCATATATTTT TRBJ1-3 - TRBV18 -
CASSSSSGGDTGELFF TGTGCCAGCAGCTCTTCTAGCGGAGGGGACACCGGGGAGCTGTTTTTT TRBJ2-2 TRBD2 TRBV7-3 few
CASGGLAGFTDTQYF TGTGCCAGTGGAGGACTAGCGGGGTTCACAGATACGCAGTATTTT TRBJ2-3 TRBD2 TRBV12-3/TRBV12-4 -
CASSQELAGDYNEQFF TGCGCCAGCAGCCAAGAGCTGGCGGGAGACTACAATGAGCAGTTCTTC TRBJ2-1 TRBD2 TRBV4-3 -
CASSFRRDGAGNTIYF TGTGCCAGCAGCTTTCGAAGGGACGGAGCTGGAAACACCATATATTTT TRBJ1-3 - TRBV11-2 few
CASNAGGTGELFF TGTGCCAGCAACGCGGGAGGCACCGGGGAGCTGTTTTTT TRBJ2-2 TRBD2 TRBV4-2 -
CASSLTGQGLAFGNTIYF TGTGCCAGCAGCTTGACGGGACAGGGTCTTGCATTTGGAAACACCATATATTTT TRBJ1-3 TRBD1 TRBV7-9 -
CASSFPVGGRNEETQYF TGTGCCAGCAGCTTCCCCGTTGGCGGGAGAAATGAGGAGACCCAGTACTTC TRBJ2-5 TRBD2 TRBV11-2 few
CASTLGTVYEQYF TGTGCCAGCACCCTAGGGACAGTGTACGAGCAGTACTTC TRBJ2-7 TRBD1 TRBV6-6 -
CASSRRQGPGFGGANVLTF TGTGCCAGCAGCCGACGGCAGGGCCCAGGATTTGGCGGGGCCAACGTCCTGACTTTC TRBJ2-6 - TRBV7-9 -
CASSEYGGPTGELFF TGTGCCAGCAGTGAATACGGGGGGCCGACCGGGGAGCTGTTTTTT TRBJ2-2 - TRBV6-1 few
CASRQGTLGEQYF TGTGCCAGCAGACAAGGGACCTTGGGCGAGCAGTACTTC TRBJ2-7 - TRBV12-3/TRBV12-4 few
CASSPLRTDTQYF TGTGCCAGCAGCCCCCTTCGCACAGATACGCAGTATTTT TRBJ2-3 - TRBV7-2 few
CASREGAGQETQYF TGCGCCAGCAGAGAGGGCGCGGGACAAGAGACCCAGTACTTC TRBJ2-5 - TRBV5-1 -
CASRYRDEQYF TGTGCCAGCAGGTACAGGGACGAGCAGTACTTC TRBJ2-7 - TRBV2 -
CASSSPGAFYGYTF TGTGCCAGCAGTTCCCCCGGGGCTTTCTATGGCTACACCTTC TRBJ1-2 - TRBV6-2/TRBV6-3 -
CASSLPRGTSTDTQYF TGTGCCAGCAGCTTACCCAGGGGGACGAGCACAGATACGCAGTATTTT TRBJ2-3 TRBD1 TRBV7-4 -
CASSRTTGPFYEQYF TGTGCCAGCAGCCGCACGACAGGCCCATTCTACGAGCAGTACTTC TRBJ2-7 - TRBV7-2 -
CSARVQGVAKNIQYF TGCAGTGCTAGAGTGCAGGGGGTGGCCAAAAACATTCAGTACTTC TRBJ2-4 TRBD1 TRBV20-1 -
CASSDRANEQYF TGTGCCAGCAGTGATAGAGCGAACGAGCAGTACTTC TRBJ2-7 - TRBV6-1 few
CASSLGTGYTEAFF TGTGCCAGCAGCTTGGGGACAGGGTACACTGAAGCTTTCTTT TRBJ1-1 TRBD1 TRBV7-6 many
CASSPDREGYGYTF TGTGCCAGCAGCCCGGACAGGGAGGGCTATGGCTACACCTTC TRBJ1-2 TRBD1 TRBV7-8 few
CASRSTTMNTEAFF TGTGCCAGTAGGTCCACGACCATGAACACTGAAGCTTTCTTT TRBJ1-1 - TRBV19 -
CASSSWDRGLLIGNYGYTF TGTGCCAGCAGTTCGTGGGACAGGGGGCTTCTGATAGGTAACTATGGCTACACCTTC TRBJ1-2 TRBD1 TRBV12-3/TRBV12-4 -
CASSYALTGGGYEQYF TGTGCCAGCAGTTACGCCTTAACAGGGGGCGGATACGAGCAGTACTTC TRBJ2-7 TRBD1 TRBV6-5 few
CAISEETSAFTDTQYF TGTGCCATCAGTGAGGAGACTAGCGCCTTCACAGATACGCAGTATTTT TRBJ2-3 TRBD2 TRBV10-3 many
CASSDDRGGNQPQHF TGTGCCAGCAGCGACGACAGGGGAGGCAATCAGCCCCAGCATTTT TRBJ1-5 TRBD1 TRBV6-6 few
CASSWGPQYNEQFF TGCGCCAGCAGCTGGGGACCTCAATACAATGAGCAGTTCTTC TRBJ2-1 - TRBV5-1 once
CATSSRLAGGLNEQFF TGTGCCACCAGCAGCCGTCTAGCGGGGGGGCTCAATGAGCAGTTCTTC TRBJ2-1 TRBD2 TRBV15 few
CASSQTSGSWNEQFF TGTGCCAGCAGTCAAACTAGCGGGAGTTGGAATGAGCAGTTCTTC TRBJ2-1 TRBD2 TRBV11-2 few
CSVEHTGGIYNEQFF TGCAGCGTTGAACACACAGGGGGAATCTACAATGAGCAGTTCTTC TRBJ2-1 TRBD1 TRBV29-1 -
CASSLMIGGSYGNTIYF TGTGCCAGCAGTTTAATGATTGGGGGGTCTTATGGAAACACCATATATTTT TRBJ1-3 - TRBV12-3/TRBV12-4 -
CASSRALEAFF TGTGCCAGCAGCCGGGCACTTGAAGCTTTCTTT TRBJ1-1 - TRBV7-9 -
CASSPPRETQYF TGCGCCAGCAGTCCTCCACGGGAGACCCAGTACTTC TRBJ2-5 - TRBV23-1 few
CASSTYRDSSYEQYF TGTGCCAGCAGCACTTACCGGGACTCTTCCTACGAGCAGTACTTC TRBJ2-7 - TRBV7-8 many
CSVDVTTVQETQYF TGCAGCGTTGACGTGACTACCGTCCAAGAGACCCAGTACTTC TRBJ2-5 - TRBV29-1 -
CASSDRGWHQPQHF TGTGCCAGCAGTGACAGGGGCTGGCATCAGCCCCAGCATTTT TRBJ1-5 - TRBV25-1 -
CASSARPAITGLYNSPLHF TGTGCCAGCAGCGCTAGACCCGCTATTACAGGGCTCTATAATTCACCCCTCCACTTT TRBJ1-6 - TRBV11-2 -
CASNTGFQKFF TGTGCCAGCAATACGGGATTCCAAAAGTTCTTC TRBJ2-1 - TRBV19 -
CSVKGEDLGTDTQYF TGCAGCGTGAAAGGGGAGGATTTGGGCACAGATACGCAGTATTTT TRBJ2-3 - TRBV29-1 -
CASSSVGTGHYEQYF TGTGCCAGCAGTTCAGTCGGGACGGGGCACTACGAGCAGTACTTC TRBJ2-7 - TRBV7-2 few
CASSPSFVIAQSEYQETQYF TGTGCCAGCAGCCCCTCGTTTGTAATAGCGCAATCCGAGTACCAAGAGACCCAGTACTTC TRBJ2-5 - TRBV7-8 many
CASSLDTATEAFF TGTGCCAGCAGCTTAGATACAGCCACTGAAGCTTTCTTT TRBJ1-1 - TRBV7-2 -
CASSLGPVTTGETQYF TGTGCCAGCAGCTTAGGCCCCGTGACGACGGGAGAGACCCAGTACTTC TRBJ2-5 - TRBV7-2 few
CASSELAEPLYGYTF TGTGCCAGCAGTGAGCTGGCAGAGCCCCTCTATGGCTACACCTTC TRBJ1-2 - TRBV2 -
CASSSQRNTEAFF TGTGCCAGCAGCTCACAGAGAAACACTGAAGCTTTCTTT TRBJ1-1 - TRBV11-3 few